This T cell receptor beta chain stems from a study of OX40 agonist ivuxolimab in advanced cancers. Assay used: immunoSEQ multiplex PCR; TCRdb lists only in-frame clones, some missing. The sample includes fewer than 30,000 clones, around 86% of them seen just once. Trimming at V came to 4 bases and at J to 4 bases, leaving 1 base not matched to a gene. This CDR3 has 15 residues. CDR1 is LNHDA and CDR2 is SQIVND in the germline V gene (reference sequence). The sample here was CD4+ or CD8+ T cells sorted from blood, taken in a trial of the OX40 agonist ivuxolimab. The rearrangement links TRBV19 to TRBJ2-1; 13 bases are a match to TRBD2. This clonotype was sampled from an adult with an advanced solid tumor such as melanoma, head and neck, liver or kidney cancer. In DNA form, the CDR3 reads TGTGCCAGTAGTAAACTAGCGGGAGGGTACAATGAGCAGTTCTTC. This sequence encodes CASSKLAGGYNEQFF.